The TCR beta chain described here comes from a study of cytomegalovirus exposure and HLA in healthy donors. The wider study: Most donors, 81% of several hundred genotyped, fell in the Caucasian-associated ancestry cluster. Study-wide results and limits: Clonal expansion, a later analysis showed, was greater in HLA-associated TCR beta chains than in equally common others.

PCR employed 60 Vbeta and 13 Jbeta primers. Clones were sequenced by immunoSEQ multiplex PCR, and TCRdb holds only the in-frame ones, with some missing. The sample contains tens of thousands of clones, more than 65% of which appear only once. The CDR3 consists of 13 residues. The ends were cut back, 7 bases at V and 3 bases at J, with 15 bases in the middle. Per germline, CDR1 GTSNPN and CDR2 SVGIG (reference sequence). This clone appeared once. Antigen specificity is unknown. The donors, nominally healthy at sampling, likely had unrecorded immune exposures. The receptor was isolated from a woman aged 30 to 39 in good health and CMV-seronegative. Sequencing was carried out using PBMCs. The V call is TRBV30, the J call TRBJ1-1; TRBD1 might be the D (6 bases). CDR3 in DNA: TGTGCCTCGACTGGGGGCTCGGACACTGAAGCTTTCTTT. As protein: CASTGGSDTEAFF.